The 24 T cell receptor beta chains given below trace back to one sample, sequenced in a study of cytomegalovirus exposure and HLA in healthy donors. The PCR ran on 60 Vbeta and 13 Jbeta primers. Sequenced by immunoSEQ multiplex PCR; TCRdb stores in-frame clones only, minus some. This table holds 100,000 to 150,000 clones, approximately 80% found once. The material sequenced was PBMCs. The receptors originated from a man aged 35-49 years in good health and CMV-seronegative.

This clone appeared a few times. The chain is built from TRBV7-2 and TRBJ2-7, with TRBD2 matching over 10 bases. Germline V lookup: CDR1 SGHTA, CDR2 FQGNSA. The CDR3 consists of 19 residues. V shed 4 bases, J shed 4 bases, and the junction held 19 bases outside the gene matches. The CDR3 here is CASSYATSGRRRGHYEQYF. The DNA of the CDR3 is TGTGCCAGCAGCTACGCGACTAGCGGGCGACGTCGGGGCCATTACGAGCAGTACTTC.

The V and J genes are TRBV4-3 and TRBJ2-3; 7 bases agree with TRBD1. CDR1 is LGHNA and CDR2 is YSLEER in the germline V gene. The CDR3 is 14 residues long. V was clipped by 8 bases and J by 9 bases; unmatched bases: 14. CDR3 DNA: TGCGCCAGCGCGAAATCCTTGACAGGGATGACGCAGTATTTT. It codes for CASAKSLTGMTQYF.

The rearrangement joins TRBV5-1 to TRBJ1-2; D unclear. This CDR3 has 13 amino acids. Germline V gives CDR1 SGHRS, CDR2 YFSETQ. V lost 0 bases, J lost 4 bases, and 7 bases lay in between. The CDR3 protein is CASSLGATYGYTF. The DNA of the CDR3 is TGCGCCAGCAGCTTGGGGGCGACCTATGGCTACACCTTC.

The gene calls are TRBV7-3 and TRBJ1-1, with 10 bases that match TRBD1. The J segment lost 3 bases and the V segment lost 3 bases, leaving 1 base of the junction unmatched. CDR1 is SGHTA, CDR2 FQGTGA, per germline. The CDR3 has 14 amino acids. Written as DNA, the CDR3 is TGTGCCAGCAGCTTCGACAGGGGGCACACTGAAGCTTTCTTT. As protein: CASSFDRGHTEAFF.

The V and J genes are TRBV10-3 and TRBJ1-5; 7 bases map to TRBD1. The germline V gene has CDR1 ENHRY and CDR2 SYGVKD. With 10 bases clipped from V and 3 bases from J, the junction kept 6 bases outside the gene matches. This CDR3 has 13 residues. CDR3 amino acids: CATTGQFNQPQHF. The CDR3 nucleotides read TGTGCCACGACGGGACAGTTCAATCAGCCCCAGCATTTT.

This rearrangement joins TRBV7-3 to TRBJ2-4, with D possibly TRBD2 on 5 matching bases. Per germline, CDR1 SGHTA and CDR2 FQGTGA. Trimming left V 5 bases short and J 6 bases short, with 17 bases between. The CDR3 consists of 15 residues. Written as DNA, the CDR3 is TGTGCCAGCAGCATCACAGCGGAAGGCTCAAACATTCAGTACTTC. Its translation is CASSITAEGSNIQYF.

The chain has TRBV28 and TRBJ2-7, with 10 bases aligning to TRBD1. Germline assignment: CDR1 MDHEN and CDR2 SYDVKM. The CDR3 sequence is 17 residues long. The junction had 17 bases not matched to a gene; V was cut back by 7 bases and J by 5 bases. The CDR3 region is CASTRRTGGMGGNEQYF. Here the CDR3 DNA reads TGTGCCAGCACTCGCCGGACAGGGGGTATGGGCGGTAACGAGCAGTACTTC.

The chain carries TRBV6-1 and TRBJ1-5, with 7 bases aligning to TRBD1. CDR1 MNHNS and CDR2 SASEGT come from the germline V gene. CDR3 length equals 14 residues. V was clipped by 2 bases and J by 6 bases; unmatched bases: 4. The CDR3 DNA reads as TGTGCCAGCAGTGAACAGGGGGGAAGTCAGCCCCAGCATTTT. It codes for CASSEQGGSQPQHF.

To note about this clone: This CDR3 is also generated by other DNA sequences in the sample. The V and J genes are TRBV29-1 and TRBJ1-1; 8 bases are a match to TRBD1. Germline CDR1 reads SQVTM; CDR2 reads ANQGSEA. The CDR3 totals 12 residues. Germline trimming cut 6 bases from V and 1 base from J; bases unmatched to any gene: 1. As DNA, the CDR3 is TGCAGCGTAGGACAGGGGAACACTGAAGCTTTCTTT. Translating gives CSVGQGNTEAFF.

This rearrangement joins TRBV10-3 to TRBJ2-1; 7 nucleotides align to TRBD1. From germline, CDR1 is ENHRY and CDR2 SYGVKD. This CDR3 region has 14 residues. J lost 7 bases, V lost 6 bases, and 9 bases had no gene match. CDR3 residues: CAISPGQHVNEQFF. CDR3 nucleotides: TGTGCCATCAGCCCGGGACAGCATGTGAATGAGCAGTTCTTC.

The chain combines TRBV9 with TRBJ2-5; 16 nucleotides align to TRBD2. The CDR3 length is 17 residues. Per the germline V gene, CDR1 is SGDLS and CDR2 is YYNGEE. V shed 3 bases, J shed 2 bases, and the junction held 4 bases outside the gene matches. The CDR3 reads CASSAPGLAGGQETQYF. CDR3 sequence (DNA): TGTGCCAGCAGCGCCCCGGGACTAGCGGGGGGGCAAGAGACCCAGTACTTC.

CDR3 region: CASSKTNFGETQYF. The DNA of the CDR3 is TGTGCCAGCAGCAAAACTAATTTTGGGGAGACCCAGTACTTC. The gene calls are TRBV7-9 and TRBJ2-5; D uncertain. Per the germline V gene, CDR1 is SEHNR and CDR2 is FQNEAQ (reference sequence). The CDR3 is made up of 14 amino acids. Trimming took 5 bases from V and 5 from J, leaving 15 bases between them.

Concerning this clone itself: The junction differs from germline at one of its ends, possibly a read error. The chain has TRBV28 and TRBJ1-2; D is uncertain. The CDR3 consists of 14 residues. The germline V gene encodes CDR1 MDHEN and CDR2 SYDVKM. The CDR3 nucleotides read TGTGCCAGCATCCCCCGGGGAGGGAACTCTGGCTACACCTTC. Translating gives CASIPRGGNSGYTF.

The chain has TRBV10-3 and TRBJ1-1; 10 positions match TRBD1. CDR3 length equals 15 residues. The germline V gene encodes CDR1 ENHRY and CDR2 SYGVKD. Trimming removed 6 bases from V and 5 bases from J; junction bases left unmatched: 9. CDR3 sequence reads: CAIRNTTGGATEAFF. The CDR3 DNA follows: TGTGCCATCAGGAATACGACAGGGGGCGCGACTGAAGCTTTCTTT.

J is TRBJ1-6 and V is TRBV19; D might be TRBD1 (6 bases). V lost 5 bases and J lost 4, with 21 bases in between. Germline loops: CDR1 LNHDA, CDR2 SQIVND (reference sequence). This CDR3 has 18 amino acids. The CDR3 sequence: CASSLNLPGAGYNSPLHF. In DNA, the CDR3 is TGTGCCAGTAGTCTGAACTTGCCAGGGGCAGGGTATAATTCACCCCTCCACTTT.

The chain links TRBV7-2 to TRBJ1-1; D might be TRBD1 (5 bases). The V end was cut by 0 bases, the J end by 5 bases, with 10 bases between. The CDR3 covers 14 residues. Germline V gene lookup returns CDR1 SGHTA and CDR2 FQGNSA. CDR3 in amino acids: CASSLAGPGTEAFF. The CDR3 nucleotides read TGTGCCAGCAGCTTAGCCGGCCCAGGGACTGAAGCTTTCTTT.

The CDR3 bases are TGTGCCAGCAGCTTAGTGCGAAGTTGGTCACCCCTCCACTTT. Its translation: CASSLVRSWSPLHF. The V and J genes are TRBV7-2 and TRBJ1-6; D is uncertain. This CDR3 is built from 14 residues. The V end lost 1 base, the J end lost 10 bases, and 11 bases lay between the germline ends. Germline CDR1 reads SGHTA; CDR2 reads FQGNSA. Supplemented by reference TRBV7-2 and TRBJ1-6, the full variable domain reads GAGVSQSPSNKVTEKGKDVELRCDPISGHTALYWYRQSLGQGLEFLIYFQGNSAPDKSGLPSDRFSAERTGGSVSTLTIQRTQQEDSAVYLCASSLVRSWSPLHFGNGTRLTVT.

The chain has TRBV6-1 and TRBJ1-5; TRBD1 agrees at 9 bases. V lost 7 bases, J lost 5 bases, and 6 bases stayed unmatched. The CDR3 covers 14 residues. Germline loops: CDR1 MNHNS, CDR2 SASEGT. The chain's CDR3 is CASMRTGEYQPQHF. CDR3 in DNA: TGTGCCAGCATGCGGACAGGGGAATATCAGCCCCAGCATTTT.

This chain joins TRBV19 and TRBJ1-3, with D perhaps matching TRBD1 (6 bases). The V gene's germline CDR1 is LNHDA and CDR2 SQIVND (reference sequence). The CDR3 is 16 residues long. V was trimmed by 3 bases and J by 0 bases, leaving 12 bases between them. The CDR3 here is CASSIARTVSGNTIYF. Here the CDR3 DNA reads TGTGCCAGTAGTATTGCCCGGACAGTCTCTGGAAACACCATATATTTT.

This chain links TRBV28 with TRBJ1-4, with D perhaps matching TRBD1 (5 bases). The germline V gene has CDR1 MDHEN and CDR2 SYDVKM. This CDR3 is built from 15 residues. V gave up 6 bases and J gave up 4 bases, with 15 bases separating them. This CDR3 reads CASSRLGGVNEKLFF. The CDR3 nucleotides read TGTGCCAGCAGCCGATTGGGGGGGGTTAATGAAAAACTGTTTTTT.

The chain couples TRBV28 to TRBJ2-2, with a possible D match to TRBD1 (5 bases). Between the trimmed V and J ends, which lost 2 bases and 6 bases, there was a span of 10 bases. CDR1 and CDR2 (germline): MDHEN, SYDVKM. The CDR3 totals 14 residues. CDR3 region: CASSLGNRPGELFF. The CDR3 region has the DNA TGTGCCAGCAGTTTAGGAAACAGGCCCGGGGAGCTGTTTTTT.

The J gene is TRBJ1-1, the V gene TRBV28; 7 nucleotides match TRBD1. Trimming at V came to 4 bases and at J to 0 bases, leaving 5 bases not matched to a gene. CDR1 MDHEN and CDR2 SYDVKM come from the germline V gene. The CDR3 consists of 15 residues. DNA of the CDR3: TGTGCCAGCAGTTCCATCAGGGGGATGAACACTGAAGCTTTCTTT. This gives the protein CASSSIRGMNTEAFF.

The gene calls are TRBV18 and TRBJ1-2, with D possibly TRBD1 on 6 matching bases. Germline CDR1 and CDR2: KGHSH and LQKENI. The CDR3 extends over 15 amino acids. V shed 0 bases and J shed 4 bases, with 12 bases lying between them. CDR3 nucleotide sequence: TGTGCCAGCTCACCACCGGGGGCAACGAGCTATGGCTACACCTTC. Its translation is CASSPPGATSYGYTF.

V gene TRBV2 combines with J gene TRBJ1-3; 10 bases map to TRBD1. Germline V gene sequence: CDR1 SNHLY, CDR2 FYNNEI. With 6 bases clipped from V and 2 bases from J, the junction kept 10 bases outside the gene matches. This CDR3 spans 17 amino acids. CDR3 amino acids: CASSDQRGTGAGNTIYF. In DNA form, the CDR3 reads TGTGCCAGCAGCGACCAAAGAGGGACAGGGGCTGGAAACACCATATATTTT.